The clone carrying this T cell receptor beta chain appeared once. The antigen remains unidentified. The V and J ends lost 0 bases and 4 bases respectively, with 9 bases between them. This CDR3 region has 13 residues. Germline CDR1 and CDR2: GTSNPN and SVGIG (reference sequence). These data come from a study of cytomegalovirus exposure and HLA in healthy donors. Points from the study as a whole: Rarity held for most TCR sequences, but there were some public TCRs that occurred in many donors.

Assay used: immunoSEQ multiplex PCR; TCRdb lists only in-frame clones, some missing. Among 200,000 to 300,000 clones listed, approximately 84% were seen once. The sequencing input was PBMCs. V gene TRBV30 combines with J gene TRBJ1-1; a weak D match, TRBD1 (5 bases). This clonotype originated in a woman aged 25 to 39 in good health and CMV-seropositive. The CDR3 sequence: CAWSVARATEAFF. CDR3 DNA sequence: TGTGCCTGGAGTGTGGCCAGGGCCACTGAAGCTTTCTTT.